Following are 27 T cell receptor beta chains from one sample sequenced in a study of CD8+ T cells in alopecia areata. Treatment in this sample: oral pan-JAK inhibitor, 5-10 mg twice daily. RNA extraction was followed by reverse transcription into cDNA, which acted as the sequencing template. Clones were read by immunoSEQ multiplex PCR, and TCRdb kept only the in-frame ones, dropping some. This table has roughly 200,000 clones, around two fifths appearing once. Sequences were derived from CD4+ T cells sorted from blood, sampled between weeks 30 and 35, from a patient treated with tofacitinib. The receptors originated from a human donor with alopecia areata.

The chain carries TRBV2 and TRBJ1-5; 9 bases agree with TRBD1. Germline CDR1 and CDR2: SNHLY and FYNNEI. V was clipped by 3 bases and J by 4 bases; unmatched bases: 4. This CDR3 is 15 amino acids long. As DNA, the CDR3 is TGTGCCAGCAGTGACGACGGGACAGGGAATCAGCCCCAGCATTTT. Its translation is CASSDDGTGNQPQHF.

This clone turned up a few times. The rearrangement uses TRBV29-1 and TRBJ2-3; 10 bases are shared with TRBD1. This CDR3 has 14 amino acids. Germline V gene lookup returns CDR1 SQVTM and CDR2 ANQGSEA. Trimming removed 6 bases from V and 1 base from J; junction bases left unmatched: 4. The CDR3, as DNA: TGCAGCGTCCCGACAGGGGGCGGCACAGATACGCAGTATTTT. Protein product: CSVPTGGGTDTQYF.

In this sample, this clone turned up a few times. This chain joins TRBV9 and TRBJ1-2; TRBD1 agrees at 7 bases. The CDR3 contains 14 residues. V dropped 2 bases and J dropped 7; count of bases not matched to a gene: 8. Germline V gives CDR1 SGDLS, CDR2 YYNGEE. CDR3 sequence reads: CASSVDSTGTGYTF. The CDR3 nucleotides read TGTGCCAGCAGCGTCGATTCGACAGGGACTGGCTACACCTTC.

This clone was counted only a few times. The chain has TRBV14 and TRBJ1-1; D unclear. Between the trimmed V and J ends, which lost 1 base and 1 base, there was a span of 13 bases. CDR1 SGHDN and CDR2 FVKESK come from the germline V gene. The CDR3 is 16 residues long. CDR3 nucleotides: TGTGCCAGCAGCCAAGGGTTGCACACTACGAACACTGAAGCTTTCTTT. Amino acids: CASSQGLHTTNTEAFF.

V and J are TRBV30 and TRBJ2-2; 11 bases line up with TRBD1. Germline V CDR1 and CDR2: GTSNPN, SVGIG (reference sequence). Trimming at V came to 2 bases and at J to 5 bases, leaving 4 bases not matched to a gene. The CDR3 is made up of 15 amino acids. This chain's CDR3 is CAWSRGQGATGELFF. CDR3 DNA: TGTGCCTGGAGTAGAGGACAGGGGGCAACCGGGGAGCTGTTTTTT.

This clone was detected only a few times. The chain is built from TRBV7-9 and TRBJ1-1; possible D gene TRBD1, 6 bases. Per the germline V gene, CDR1 is SEHNR and CDR2 is FQNEAQ (reference sequence). Trimming cost V 5 bases and J 6 bases, with 13 bases left between them. This CDR3 is 13 amino acids long. The CDR3 sequence is CASSPKGGAEAFF. The CDR3 coding sequence is TGTGCCAGCAGCCCGAAGGGGGGGGCTGAAGCTTTCTTT.

This clone was detected ten times or more. The chain has TRBV5-5 and TRBJ2-7; 9 positions agree with TRBD1. After removal of 4 bases from V and 4 bases from J, the junction contained 9 bases not matched to a gene. The CDR3 runs 15 residues. Looked up from germline, CDR1 is SGHKS and CDR2 is YYEKEE (reference sequence). The CDR3 is CASSRGQGTGYEQYF. DNA for the CDR3: TGTGCCAGCAGCAGAGGACAGGGGACGGGATACGAGCAGTACTTC.

The CDR3 spells CAWSATGQAYEQYF. The DNA of the CDR3 is TGTGCCTGGAGTGCCACGGGACAGGCCTACGAGCAGTACTTC. The V and J genes are TRBV30 and TRBJ2-7; 8 nucleotides align to TRBD1. Losses at the gene ends were 1 base for V and 2 bases for J; bases not matched to a gene: 4. The CDR3 spans 14 residues. Germline V lookup: CDR1 GTSNPN, CDR2 SVGIG (reference sequence).

This chain joins TRBV5-6 and TRBJ1-2; D gene uncertain. Germline loops: CDR1 SGHDT, CDR2 YYEEEE. V lost 3 bases, J lost 4 bases, and 13 bases lay in between. The CDR3 has 14 amino acids. In DNA form, the CDR3 reads TGTGCCAGCAGCTACTATGACATAGCCTATGGCTACACCTTC. Protein sequence: CASSYYDIAYGYTF.

In its sample, this clone was seen a few times. This chain links TRBV5-1 with TRBJ2-2; tentatively, D is TRBD1 or TRBD2 (5 bases each). Germline values: CDR1 SGHRS, CDR2 YFSETQ. The CDR3 loop spans 14 amino acids. The V end was cut by 5 bases, the J end by 3 bases, with 11 bases between. For the CDR3, the DNA is TGCGCCAGCAGGGGGGAGTTCGACACCGGGGAGCTGTTTTTT. This sequence encodes CASRGEFDTGELFF. Full variable domain (outside the CDR3, taken from reference TRBV5-1 and TRBJ2-2): KAGVTQTPRYLIKTRGQQVTLSCSPISGHRSVSWYQQTPGQGLQFLFEYFSETQRNKGNFPGRFSGRQFSNSRSEMNVSTLELGDSALYLCASRGEFDTGELFFGEGSRLTVL.

The CDR3, as DNA: TGCGCCAGCAGCCCGGATGATATACTTGGGGCCAACGTCCTGACTTTC. It specifies CASSPDDILGANVLTF. The V gene is TRBV5-1, the J gene TRBJ2-6, with D hard to call. Trimming removed 4 bases from V and 3 bases from J, with 14 bases in between. The CDR3 consists of 16 residues. Per the germline V gene, CDR1 is SGHRS and CDR2 is YFSETQ.

The chain is built from TRBV15 and TRBJ1-5; D is undetermined. V was pared by 0 bases and J by 5 bases, with 8 bases between. CDR1 is LNHNV, CDR2 YYDKDF, per germline (reference sequence). CDR3 length: 14 amino acids. CDR3 nucleotide sequence: TGTGCCACCAGCAGAGAAGGGAAGTATCAGCCCCAGCATTTT. Its protein is CATSREGKYQPQHF.

The V and J genes are TRBV29-1 and TRBJ2-5, with a weak D call TRBD1 (6 bases). The DNA end lines up better with TRBJ2-7; the J call may be wrong. Germline CDR1 SQVTM, CDR2 ANQGSEA. The CDR3 loop spans 13 amino acids. CDR3 DNA: TGCAGCGTTGAAGATCTTAACAGGGACGAGCAGTACTTC. Encoded protein: CSVEDLNRDEQYF.

The V and J genes are TRBV9 and TRBJ1-2; 9 bases are a match to TRBD1. This CDR3 has 16 residues. V lost 0 bases and J lost 3; bases outside the gene matches: 6. The germline V gene has CDR1 SGDLS and CDR2 YYNGEE. The CDR3 here is CASSVGPGQGYYGYTF. CDR3 DNA sequence: TGTGCCAGCAGCGTAGGACCGGGACAGGGTTACTATGGCTACACCTTC.

This clone was detected a few times. This sequence joins TRBV30 and TRBJ2-3; 8 bases agree with TRBD2. CDR3 size: 16 residues. The trim removed 4 bases at V and 1 base at J, leaving 10 bases unmatched. The V gene's germline CDR1 is GTSNPN and CDR2 SVGIG (reference sequence). The CDR3 sequence is CAWIAAGGIRTDTQYF. Written as DNA, the CDR3 is TGTGCCTGGATTGCGGCGGGAGGCATTCGCACAGATACGCAGTATTTT.

A remark on this clone: Additional DNA sequences in this sample encode the identical CDR3. This chain uses TRBV6-5 with TRBJ2-7; no clear D gene. Germline-derived CDR1 and CDR2 are MNHEY and SVGAGI. The CDR3 is 13 amino acids. Trimming removed 2 bases at V and 7 bases at J, with 12 bases between. The CDR3 is CASSYDRVREQYF. CDR3 coding DNA: TGTGCCAGCAGTTACGATCGGGTTCGGGAGCAGTACTTC.

Comment on this clone: This CDR3 is also generated by other DNA sequences in the sample. This chain uses TRBV5-1 with TRBJ2-5; D uncertain. Germline V gene sequence: CDR1 SGHRS, CDR2 YFSETQ. Between the trimmed V and J ends, which lost 4 bases and 0 bases, there was a span of 4 bases. The CDR3 consists of 12 residues. The CDR3 is CASSADQETQYF. CDR3 in DNA: TGCGCCAGCAGCGCGGACCAAGAGACCCAGTACTTC.

This clone was counted between two and nine times. The same CDR3 arises from other DNA sequences in this sample as well. The genes are TRBV5-1 and TRBJ1-2; a possible D gene is TRBD1 (5 bases). Germline CDR1 and CDR2: SGHRS and YFSETQ. The CDR3 totals 14 residues. V was shortened by 4 bases and J by 2 bases, with 12 bases between the two germline ends. DNA for the CDR3: TGCGCCAGCAGCCCTTCGACAGAAAACTATGGCTACACCTTC. Translating gives CASSPSTENYGYTF.

The chain is built from TRBV9 and TRBJ2-2; no definite D call. The V gene lost 4 bases and the J gene lost 6 bases, with 19 bases spanning the gap. The germline V gene has CDR1 SGDLS and CDR2 YYNGEE. CDR3 size: 16 residues. CDR3 protein: CASSPKGDFPAGELFF. The CDR3 bases are TGTGCCAGCAGCCCCAAGGGCGACTTCCCGGCCGGGGAGCTGTTTTTT. Full variable domain (rest looked up from reference TRBV9 and TRBJ2-2): DSGVTQTPKHLITATGQRVTLRCSPRSGDLSVYWYQQSLDQGLQFLIQYYNGEERAKGNILERFSAQQFPDLHSELNLSSLELGDSALYFCASSPKGDFPAGELFFGEGSRLTVL.

This clone has a handful of counts. V gene TRBV5-1 combines with J gene TRBJ1-1, with D uncertain. The CDR3 totals 13 residues. From germline, CDR1 is SGHRS and CDR2 YFSETQ. V was cut by 4 bases and J by 3 bases, with 10 bases left in between. CDR3 bases: TGCGCCAGCAGCCCGCGGTCCGACACTGAAGCTTTCTTT. Its translation: CASSPRSDTEAFF.

The rearrangement uses TRBV25-1 and TRBJ1-5; 8 bases are a match to TRBD1. V lost 1 base, J lost 0 bases, and 5 bases stayed unmatched. Germline V gives CDR1 MGHDK, CDR2 SYGVNS. The length of the CDR3 is 17 residues. CDR3 DNA sequence: TGTGCCAGCAGTGAATCCGGGACAGGTTTTAGCAATCAGCCCCAGCATTTT. Protein: CASSESGTGFSNQPQHF.

The rearrangement uses TRBV5-1 and TRBJ2-3; no definite D call. V gave up 2 bases and J gave up 1 base, with 8 bases separating them. This CDR3 is built from 14 residues. Germline V gives CDR1 SGHRS, CDR2 YFSETQ. CDR3 bases: TGCGCCAGCAGCTTCGTCGGACGCACAGATACGCAGTATTTT. Translated: CASSFVGRTDTQYF.

The chain joins TRBV29-1 to TRBJ2-5; D is unclear. V lost 5 bases, J lost 2 bases, and 9 bases lay in between. CDR1 is SQVTM and CDR2 is ANQGSEA in the germline V gene. The CDR3 extends over 12 amino acids. The CDR3: CSVKGRQETQYF. In DNA, the CDR3 is TGCAGCGTTAAGGGTCGGCAAGAGACCCAGTACTTC.

This clone was counted between two and nine times. The V call is TRBV18, the J call TRBJ1-5; D gene uncertain. Germline lookup yields CDR1 KGHSH and CDR2 LQKENI. There are 14 residues in the CDR3. V was cut by 3 bases and J by 2 bases, with 8 bases left in between. CDR3 protein: CASSPSQRNQPQHF. The CDR3 nucleotides are TGTGCCAGCTCACCGAGTCAGCGCAATCAGCCCCAGCATTTT.

The table lists this clone with a few counts. The rearrangement joins TRBV30 to TRBJ2-3; D may be TRBD2 (5 bases). V was cut by 3 bases and J by 1 base, with 11 bases left in between. CDR1 GTSNPN and CDR2 SVGIG come from the germline V gene (reference sequence). This CDR3 spans 14 amino acids. CDR3 coding DNA: TGTGCCTGGAGCGGGGTTTCGGGCACAGATACGCAGTATTTT. It encodes CAWSGVSGTDTQYF.

The rearrangement links TRBV30 to TRBJ1-2; 9 nucleotides line up with TRBD1. Trimming removed 2 bases from V and 3 bases from J; junction bases left unmatched: 7. The CDR3 is 15 amino acids. In germline, CDR1 is GTSNPN, CDR2 SVGIG (reference sequence). The CDR3 region has the DNA TGTGCCTGGAGTTCACAGGGGGCTGGTGACTATGGCTACACCTTC. It specifies CAWSSQGAGDYGYTF.

The rearrangement links TRBV29-1 to TRBJ2-1; tentative D call: TRBD2 (5 bases). CDR1 and CDR2 (germline): SQVTM, ANQGSEA. Deletions cut 4 bases from V and 8 bases from J, with 9 bases between. The CDR3 is 11 amino acids. The CDR3 protein is CSVADLDEQFF. CDR3 DNA: TGCAGCGTTGCGGACTTGGATGAGCAGTTCTTC.